Each of the 28 T cell receptor beta chains below was sequenced from the same sample in a study of T cell responses to AZD1222 COVID-19 vaccine. The protocol was immunoSEQ multiplex PCR, while the TCRdb copy is restricted to in-frame clones and leaves out a portion. The sample gives more than 50,000 clones, 70% to 90% of which show up once; roughly 4% is in the top ten. The sample here was peripheral blood, taken on day 0 of AZD1222 vaccination. These receptors came from an adult in good health.

This chain links TRBV7-9 with TRBJ1-2; TRBD1 matches 10 bases. Germline values: CDR1 SEHNR, CDR2 FQNEAQ (reference sequence). There are 15 residues in the CDR3. With V trimmed by 0 bases and J by 7 bases, 5 bases remained unmatched. This CDR3 is CASSLAGTGEIGYTF. CDR3 in DNA: TGTGCCAGCAGCTTAGCCGGGACAGGGGAGATTGGCTACACCTTC.

The chain combines TRBV5-8 with TRBJ1-5; no reliable D call. Trimming removed 4 bases at V and 3 bases at J, with 8 bases between. Germline V gives CDR1 SGHTS, CDR2 YDEGEE. The CDR3 runs to 13 residues. CDR3: CASSGGINQPQHF. CDR3 in DNA: TGTGCCAGCAGCGGTGGCATCAATCAGCCCCAGCATTTT.

This clone was recorded only once. The chain uses TRBV7-9 and TRBJ2-7; D unresolved. The V end lost 5 bases, the J end lost 3 bases, and 5 bases lay between the germline ends. The CDR3 has 11 residues. The germline V gene encodes CDR1 SEHNR and CDR2 FQNEAQ (reference sequence). The CDR3 region has the DNA TGTGCCAGCAGCCTAAACTACGAGCAGTACTTC. It codes for CASSLNYEQYF. Filled out from reference TRBV7-9 and TRBJ2-7, the complete variable domain reads DTGVSQNPRHKITKRGQNVTFRCDPISEHNRLYWYRQTLGQGPEFLTYFQNEAQLEKSRLLSDRFSAERPKGSFSTLEIQRTEQGDSAMYLCASSLNYEQYFGPGTRLTVT.

The V gene is TRBV6-2 or TRBV6-3, the J gene TRBJ2-2, with 11 bases aligning to TRBD2. CDR1 and CDR2 (germline): MNHEY, SVGEGT. J lost 5 bases, V lost 6 bases, and 14 bases had no gene match. The CDR3 covers 18 residues. CDR3 sequence: CASSREPGLAVRTGELFF. The CDR3 DNA is TGTGCCAGCAGCCGCGAACCGGGACTAGCGGTGAGGACCGGGGAGCTGTTTTTT.

V gene TRBV2 combines with J gene TRBJ2-2; no clear D gene. The CDR3 contains 16 residues. The V gene's germline CDR1 is SNHLY and CDR2 FYNNEI. The V end was cut by 2 bases, the J end by 0 bases, with 10 bases between. The DNA for the CDR3 is TGTGCCAGCAGTGAACGAGGTCAGTCGAACACCGGGGAGCTGTTTTTT. Translation gives CASSERGQSNTGELFF.

This clone was counted once. The CDR3 loop is CASSPGTGREEQYF. CDR3 DNA sequence: TGTGCCAGCAGTCCCGGGACAGGGCGGGAGGAGCAGTACTTC. The chain has TRBV6-5 and TRBJ2-7; TRBD1 agrees at 9 bases. CDR3 size: 14 residues. The germline V gene encodes CDR1 MNHEY and CDR2 SVGAGI. J gave up 7 bases and V 5 bases, and 9 bases lay outside the gene matches.

The chain is built from TRBV28 and TRBJ2-5; 7 bases map to TRBD1. Trimming removed 4 bases from V and 2 bases from J; junction bases left unmatched: 1. CDR1 is MDHEN, CDR2 SYDVKM, per germline. This CDR3 region has 13 residues. CDR3 in DNA: TGTGCCAGCAGTTCGGGACAGCAAGAGACCCAGTACTTC. Translation: CASSSGQQETQYF.

This clone came up once. V and J are TRBV30 and TRBJ2-3; D could derive from TRBD1 or TRBD2 (5 bases each). The CDR3 contains 14 residues. The V end was cut by 5 bases, the J end by 8 bases, with 20 bases between. CDR1 is GTSNPN and CDR2 is SVGIG in the germline V gene (reference sequence). The CDR3 coding sequence is TGTGCCTGGGACCGGGACCCCAGACCCCGTACGCAGTATTTT. Protein product: CAWDRDPRPRTQYF.

Turning to this clone: One junction end does not reproduce the germline sequence, and a read error may be involved. V gene TRBV29-1 combines with J gene TRBJ1-2; no reliable D call. The CDR3 contains 10 residues. Germline loops: CDR1 SQVTM, CDR2 ANQGSEA. The CDR3 is CSVDGGRRAF. The CDR3 DNA reads as TGCAGCGTTGATGGAGGCCGGCGAGCCTTC.

The chain couples TRBV7-8 to TRBJ2-7; TRBD1 agrees at 11 bases. This CDR3 spans 15 amino acids. The germline V gene has CDR1 SGHVS and CDR2 FQNEAQ. V dropped 5 bases and J dropped 7; count of bases not matched to a gene: 10. The CDR3 is CASSLNGQGAGEQYF. The CDR3 DNA is TGTGCCAGCAGCCTGAACGGACAGGGGGCAGGAGAGCAGTACTTC.

This chain links TRBV7-2 with TRBJ1-4, with D possibly matching TRBD1 (5 bases). Germline CDR1 and CDR2: SGHTA and FQGNSA. V dropped 4 bases and J dropped 5 bases, with 8 bases sitting between them. The CDR3 has 13 residues. The CDR3 spells CASSYGGNEKLFF. DNA for the CDR3: TGTGCCAGCAGCTATGGGGGAAATGAAAAACTGTTTTTT.

This sequence joins TRBV3-1 (or the pseudogene TRBV3-2) and TRBJ1-6; D is possibly TRBD1 (5 bases). This CDR3 has 14 residues. Germline V lookup: CDR1 LGHDT, CDR2 YNNKEL (reference sequence). V lost 4 bases to trimming and J lost 8 bases, with 12 bases between them. The CDR3: CASSPSGRDSPLHF. CDR3 nucleotide sequence: TGTGCCAGCAGCCCCTCAGGGAGGGATTCACCCCTCCACTTT.

V gene TRBV14 combines with J gene TRBJ2-1, with 7 nucleotides matching TRBD1. The CDR3 runs 16 residues. Trimming at V came to 2 bases and at J to 4 bases, leaving 8 bases not matched to a gene. Germline loops: CDR1 SGHDN, CDR2 FVKESK. The CDR3 region has the DNA TGTGCCAGCAGCCAAAGAGAGGGGGCTAGATACAATGAGCAGTTCTTC. Protein sequence: CASSQREGARYNEQFF.

The rearrangement uses TRBV7-2 and TRBJ1-3; tentatively, D is TRBD1 (6 bases). The V and J ends lost 1 base and 2 bases respectively, with 12 bases between them. This CDR3 region has 16 residues. Germline V CDR1 and CDR2: SGHTA, FQGNSA. CDR3 DNA: TGTGCCAGCAGCTTAGGTGGGGGGCGGGCTGGAAACACCATATATTTT. This codes for CASSLGGGRAGNTIYF.

J is TRBJ1-1 and V is TRBV7-9, with 8 bases matching TRBD1. The trim removed 2 bases at V and 6 bases at J, leaving 8 bases unmatched. The germline V gene encodes CDR1 SEHNR and CDR2 FQNEAQ (reference sequence). The CDR3 is 15 amino acids. CDR3 protein: CASSLYPGQVAEAFF. The CDR3 DNA is TGTGCCAGCAGCTTATACCCGGGACAGGTCGCTGAAGCTTTCTTT.

V gene TRBV11-3 combines with J gene TRBJ2-1; 7 bases align to TRBD2. The junction had 14 bases not matched to a gene; V was cut back by 5 bases and J by 10 bases. CDR1 is SGHNT, CDR2 YENEEA, per germline. The CDR3 totals 15 residues. The CDR3 DNA reads TGTGCCAGCAGCCATTGGGGAGGGTCTGAGGGCGAGCAGTTCTTC. Amino acids: CASSHWGGSEGEQFF.

V and J are TRBV6-4 and TRBJ2-1, with D maybe TRBD1 (6 bases). Germline V gives CDR1 MRHNA, CDR2 SNTAGT. V dropped 6 bases and J dropped 4 bases, with 10 bases sitting between them. CDR3 length: 13 amino acids. The CDR3 region has the DNA TGTGCCAGCAGCCAGGACAGATACAATGAGCAGTTCTTC. Its protein product is CASSQDRYNEQFF.

The chain is built from TRBV2 and TRBJ2-5, with D unclear. The CDR3 consists of 15 residues. In germline, CDR1 is SNHLY, CDR2 FYNNEI. V lost 6 bases to trimming and J lost 1 base, with 15 bases between them. CDR3 coding DNA: TGTGCCAGCAGCCCCCAGGTGGGCGGCCAAGAGACCCAGTACTTC. This translates into CASSPQVGGQETQYF.

The rearrangement uses TRBV6-5 and TRBJ2-3; D gene uncertain. Trimming cost V 2 bases and J 2 bases, with 14 bases left between them. This CDR3 is 16 amino acids long. The germline V gene encodes CDR1 MNHEY and CDR2 SVGAGI. CDR3 bases: TGTGCCAGCAGTTACGCGGACGGAATAGACACAGATACGCAGTATTTT. The encoded protein is CASSYADGIDTDTQYF.

The chain combines TRBV5-4 with TRBJ2-7; tentative D call: TRBD1 (6 bases). The CDR3 extends over 13 amino acids. The germline V and J ends were trimmed by 3 bases and 1 base, with 8 bases remaining between them. Germline values: CDR1 SGHNT, CDR2 YYREEE (reference sequence). CDR3 DNA sequence: TGTGCCAGCAGCTCAGGACAGTCCTACGAGCAGTACTTC. Translating it yields CASSSGQSYEQYF.

CDR3 in amino acids: CATSRSRSGTEAFF. The CDR3 DNA follows: TGTGCCACCAGCAGGTCCCGGAGTGGGACTGAAGCTTTCTTT. The V call is TRBV15, the J call TRBJ1-1; D is unclear. The CDR3 runs to 14 residues. V lost 3 bases and J 5 bases, leaving 13 bases between the germline ends. Germline loops: CDR1 LNHNV, CDR2 YYDKDF (reference sequence).

The CDR3 is CASSVVFLGGAANEQFF. DNA for the CDR3: TGTGCCAGCAGCGTAGTATTTTTGGGGGGGGCCGCGAATGAGCAGTTCTTC. This chain connects TRBV9 to TRBJ2-1; D is possibly TRBD2 (7 bases). This CDR3 region has 17 residues. Germline V gene lookup returns CDR1 SGDLS and CDR2 YYNGEE. The V and J ends lost 0 bases and 7 bases respectively, with 20 bases between them.

The gene calls are TRBV19 and TRBJ1-2, with TRBD1 identical over 11 bases. Germline lookup yields CDR1 LNHDA and CDR2 SQIVND (reference sequence). V gave up 4 bases and J gave up 4 bases; unmatched junction bases: 8. The CDR3 is 16 residues long. CDR3 loop: CASSTRTGGGSYGYTF. The DNA for the CDR3 is TGTGCCAGTAGTACTCGGACAGGGGGCGGGAGCTATGGCTACACCTTC.

This clone was found a few times. V is TRBV4-1 and J is TRBJ1-5; 7 bases map to TRBD1. V trimming: 1 base; J trimming: 6 bases; junction bases outside the gene matches: 9. The germline V gene has CDR1 MGHRA and CDR2 YSYEKL. The CDR3 extends over 16 amino acids. CDR3: CASSQVGDRAFQPQHF. The CDR3 DNA reads as TGCGCCAGCAGCCAAGTCGGCGACAGGGCGTTTCAGCCCCAGCATTTT.

The chain carries TRBV9 and TRBJ2-3, with 9 nucleotides matching TRBD2. CDR3 length: 17 residues. Germline V gene lookup returns CDR1 SGDLS and CDR2 YYNGEE. V lost 3 bases to trimming and J lost 6 bases; unmatched junction nucleotides: 14. The CDR3 DNA sequence: TGTGCCAGCAGCGCCTCCGGAGGCGGGGGGGCTGCGGATACGCAGTATTTT. It encodes CASSASGGGGAADTQYF.

This clone was detected a few times. The CDR3 here is CASSPGTSGGPYQETQYF. The DNA for the CDR3 is TGTGCCAGCAGCCCCGGGACTAGCGGGGGCCCGTACCAAGAGACCCAGTACTTC. This chain uses TRBV11-3 with TRBJ2-5, with 14 bases matching TRBD2. This CDR3 is 18 amino acids long. The V gene's germline CDR1 is SGHNT and CDR2 YENEEA. The junction had 8 bases not matched to a gene; V was cut back by 5 bases and J by 0 bases.

The rearrangement joins TRBV24-1 to TRBJ1-5; TRBD1 agrees at 7 bases. Germline V gene data show CDR1 as KGHDR and CDR2 as SFDVKD. This CDR3 region has 13 residues. Losses at the gene ends were 7 bases for V and 3 bases for J; bases not matched to a gene: 2. The CDR3 nucleotides read TGTGCCACCAGGCAGGGGGACAATCAGCCCCAGCATTTT. Translated: CATRQGDNQPQHF.

The genes are TRBV12-3 or TRBV12-4 and TRBJ1-1; 7 bases line up with TRBD1. The V and J ends lost 3 bases and 5 bases, in that order; junction bases with no gene match: 3. The CDR3 has 13 residues. The CDR3 region is CASSFQGVTEAFF. CDR3 DNA sequence: TGTGCCAGCAGTTTCCAGGGGGTAACTGAAGCTTTCTTT.